The 15 T cell receptor beta chains reported below all come from one sample, sequenced in a study of cytomegalovirus exposure and HLA in healthy donors. The assay was immunoSEQ multiplex PCR, and TCRdb's table has in-frame clones only and misses some. This table has about 150,000 clones, just over 85% appearing once. Specimen: PBMCs. These receptors all come from a human donor in good health.

The genes are TRBV13 and TRBJ2-5; D might be TRBD2 (5 bases). Germline assignment: CDR1 PRHDT and CDR2 FYEKMQ (reference sequence). There are 11 residues in the CDR3. Between the trimmed V and J ends, which lost 5 bases and 5 bases, there was a span of 6 bases. CDR3 region: CASSRGETQYF. In DNA, the CDR3 is TGTGCCAGCAGCCGCGGGGAGACCCAGTACTTC. The complete variable domain, with remaining parts taken from reference TRBV13 and TRBJ2-5, reads AAGVIQSPRHLIKEKRETATLKCYPIPRHDTVYWYQQGPGQDPQFLISFYEKMQSDKGSIPDRFSAQQFSDYHSELNMSSLELGDSALYFCASSRGETQYFGPGTRLLVL.

The V and J genes are TRBV2 and TRBJ2-7, with 9 bases that match TRBD2. CDR1 is SNHLY, CDR2 FYNNEI, per germline. This CDR3 has 14 residues. The ends lost 5 bases at V and 4 bases at J; junction bases unmatched: 6. CDR3 sequence: CASSSLAGNYEQYF. The CDR3 nucleotides are TGTGCCAGCAGTTCTCTAGCGGGGAATTACGAGCAGTACTTC.

The chain links TRBV18 to TRBJ2-7; D may be TRBD1 (6 bases). CDR3 size: 13 residues. Per the germline V gene, CDR1 is KGHSH and CDR2 is LQKENI. Trimming removed 8 bases at V and 6 bases at J, with 17 bases between. DNA of the CDR3: TGTGCCAGCGCAGAGGACAGTGAGGGCGAGCAGTACTTC. It encodes CASAEDSEGEQYF.

A few counts support this clone. The chain is built from TRBV2 and TRBJ1-3, with 9 bases aligning to TRBD1. There are 15 residues in the CDR3. Looked up from germline, CDR1 is SNHLY and CDR2 is FYNNEI. Trimming took 6 bases from V and 2 from J; bases not matched to a gene: 5. CDR3 sequence (DNA): TGTGCCAGCAGCCTAGGGGACAGGGCTGGAAACACCATATATTTT. Protein product: CASSLGDRAGNTIYF.

The chain carries TRBV5-6 and TRBJ1-3; possibly TRBD1 for D (5 bases). CDR1 is SGHDT, CDR2 YYEEEE, per germline. CDR3 length: 13 residues. V lost 5 bases, J lost 4 bases, and 10 bases lay in between. As DNA, the CDR3 is TGTGCCAGCAGTCACGCAGGGGGAAACACCATATATTTT. Residues: CASSHAGGNTIYF.

This rearrangement joins TRBV5-6 to TRBJ1-1; D unclear. Between the trimmed V and J ends, which lost 0 bases and 2 bases, there was a span of 11 bases. Germline V CDR1 and CDR2: SGHDT, YYEEEE. CDR3 size: 15 residues. The CDR3, as DNA: TGTGCCAGCAGCTTGGTTCAGGCGTATAACACTGAAGCTTTCTTT. Translating gives CASSLVQAYNTEAFF.

In this sample, this clone turned up once. J is TRBJ2-2 and V is TRBV29-1; 13 nucleotides agree with TRBD2. The V gene end was trimmed by 6 bases and the J gene end by 2 bases; junction bases not matched to a gene: 6. This CDR3 comprises 16 residues. Germline CDR1 is SQVTM and CDR2 is ANQGSEA. The CDR3 DNA sequence: TGCAGCGTAACTGGGACTAGCGGGGTCAACACCGGGGAGCTGTTTTTT. It codes for CSVTGTSGVNTGELFF.

The chain joins TRBV6-5 to TRBJ2-1, with D perhaps TRBD2 (6 bases). Germline V gene lookup returns CDR1 MNHEY and CDR2 SVGAGI. V shed 1 base and J shed 4 bases, with 11 bases lying between them. The CDR3 extends over 15 amino acids. In DNA form, the CDR3 reads TGTGCCAGCAGTTACTTAGCGGAGATTTACAATGAGCAGTTCTTC. It is translated as CASSYLAEIYNEQFF.

In this sample, this clone turned up a few times. This rearrangement joins TRBV19 to TRBJ2-7; tentatively, D is TRBD1 (5 bases). Trimming cost V 2 bases and J 5 bases, with 10 bases left between them. This CDR3 region has 13 residues. Germline CDR1 is LNHDA and CDR2 is SQIVND (reference sequence). CDR3 nucleotide sequence: TGTGCCAGTAGTATATACCAGGGCAACGAGCAGTACTTC. As protein: CASSIYQGNEQYF.

In DNA form, the CDR3 reads TGTGCCACCAGCAGTAATACCGGGGGATATGGCTACACCTTC. Its translation is CATSSNTGGYGYTF. The chain employs TRBV15 and TRBJ1-2, with D possibly being TRBD1 (5 bases). With 3 bases removed from V and 5 bases from J, the gap between germline ends came to 13 bases. The CDR3 is 14 residues long. The germline V gene has CDR1 LNHNV and CDR2 YYDKDF (reference sequence).

This chain uses TRBV7-3 with TRBJ2-1; 11 bases fit TRBD2. The CDR3 has 17 amino acids. The junction had 5 bases not matched to a gene; V was cut back by 4 bases and J by 0 bases. Germline V lookup: CDR1 SGHTA, CDR2 FQGTGA. CDR3 amino acids: CASSSTSGSPSYNEQFF. CDR3 in DNA: TGTGCCAGCAGCTCCACTAGCGGGAGTCCCTCCTACAATGAGCAGTTCTTC.

This sequence joins TRBV23-1 and TRBJ1-1, with D possibly being TRBD1 (6 bases). TRBV23-1 is treated as an ORF (open reading frame) with a function not yet certain. Deletions cut 0 bases from V and 5 bases from J, with 13 bases between. CDR3 length: 15 amino acids. The CDR3 bases are TGCGCCAGCAGTCAATCAACAGGGCGTTGGACTGAAGCTTTCTTT. This encodes CASSQSTGRWTEAFF.

The J gene is TRBJ1-4, the V gene TRBV6-5; 10 nucleotides line up with TRBD1. V lost 8 bases to trimming and J lost 5 bases; unmatched junction nucleotides: 5. This CDR3 contains 14 residues. The germline gives CDR1 MNHEY, CDR2 SVGAGI. CDR3 residues: CASADRGRNEKLFF. The CDR3, as DNA: TGTGCCAGCGCGGACAGGGGGAGGAATGAAAAACTGTTTTTT.

The gene calls are TRBV28 and TRBJ1-2, with 9 bases identical to TRBD1. The trim removed 6 bases at V and 4 bases at J, leaving 15 bases unmatched. CDR1 and CDR2 from the germline V gene are MDHEN and SYDVKM. The CDR3 runs to 17 residues. CDR3 sequence (DNA): TGTGCCAGCAGCCTCGGGACAGGGACGACTCCTATCTATGGCTACACCTTC. This translates into CASSLGTGTTPIYGYTF.

This chain joins TRBV4-1 and TRBJ1-5, with a weak D call TRBD1 (6 bases). The V and J ends lost 3 bases and 6 bases respectively, with 15 bases between them. The germline V gene has CDR1 MGHRA and CDR2 YSYEKL. The CDR3 loop spans 15 amino acids. CDR3 protein: CASSQLGGVGQPQHF. Here the CDR3 DNA reads TGCGCCAGCAGCCAGCTAGGGGGTGTCGGTCAGCCCCAGCATTTT.